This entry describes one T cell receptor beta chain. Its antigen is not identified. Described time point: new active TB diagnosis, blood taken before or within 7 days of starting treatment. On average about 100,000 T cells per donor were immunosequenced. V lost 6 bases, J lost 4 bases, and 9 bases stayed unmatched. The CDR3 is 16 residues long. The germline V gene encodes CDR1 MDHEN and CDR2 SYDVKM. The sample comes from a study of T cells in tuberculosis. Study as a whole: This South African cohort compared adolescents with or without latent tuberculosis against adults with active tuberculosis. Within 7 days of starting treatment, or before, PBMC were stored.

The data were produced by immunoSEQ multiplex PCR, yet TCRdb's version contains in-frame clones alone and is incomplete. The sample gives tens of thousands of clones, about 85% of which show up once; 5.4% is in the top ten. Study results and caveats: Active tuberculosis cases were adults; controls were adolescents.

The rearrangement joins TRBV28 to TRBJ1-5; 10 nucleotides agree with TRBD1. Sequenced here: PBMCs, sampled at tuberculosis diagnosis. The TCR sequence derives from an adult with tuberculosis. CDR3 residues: CASRSGQGTFNQPQHF. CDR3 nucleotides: TGTGCCAGCAGGTCGGGACAGGGGACCTTTAATCAGCCCCAGCATTTT. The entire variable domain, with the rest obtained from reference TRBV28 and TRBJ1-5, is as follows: DVKVTQSSRYLVKRTGEKVFLECVQDMDHENMFWYRQDPGLGLRLIYFSYDVKMKEKGDIPEGYSVSREKKERFSLILESASTNQTSMYLCASRSGQGTFNQPQHFGDGTRLSIL.